This entry concerns a single TCR beta chain. As yet, its antigen is unknown. This record belongs to a study of cytomegalovirus exposure and HLA in healthy donors. Whole-study results and caveats: Later analysis associated a missense DCLRE1C variant with TCR beta V- and J-gene trimming. 16,951 TCR beta sequences were associated with HLA alleles at 0.05 false discovery rate in a later analysis.

PCR was performed using 60 Vbeta and 13 Jbeta primers. The table came from immunoSEQ multiplex PCR; TCRdb's copy has only in-frame clones and leaves some out. The table lists around 90,000 clones, more than 55% of them singletons. Germline assignment: CDR1 SGHRS and CDR2 YFSETQ. After removal of 1 base from V and 2 bases from J, the junction contained 1 base not matched to a gene. The CDR3 runs to 16 residues. The chain couples TRBV5-1 to TRBJ2-1; 12 positions agree with TRBD2. Sequenced sample: PBMCs. The source of this sequence is a human donor in good health. The CDR3 region has the DNA TGCGCCAGCAGCTTGACTAGCGGGGGGACCTACAATGAGCAGTTCTTC. This gives the protein CASSLTSGGTYNEQFF.